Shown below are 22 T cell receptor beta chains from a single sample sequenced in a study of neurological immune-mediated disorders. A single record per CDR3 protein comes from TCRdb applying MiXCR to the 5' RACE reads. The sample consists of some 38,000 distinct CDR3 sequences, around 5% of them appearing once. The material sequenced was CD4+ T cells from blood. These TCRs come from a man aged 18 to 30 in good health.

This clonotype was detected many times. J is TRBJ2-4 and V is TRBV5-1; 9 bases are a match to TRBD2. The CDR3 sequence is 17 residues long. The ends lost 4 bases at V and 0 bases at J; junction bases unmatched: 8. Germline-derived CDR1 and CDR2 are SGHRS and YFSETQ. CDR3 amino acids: CASSVAGALLAKNIQYF. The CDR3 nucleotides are TGCGCCAGCAGCGTAGCGGGGGCTCTCCTAGCCAAAAACATTCAGTACTTC.

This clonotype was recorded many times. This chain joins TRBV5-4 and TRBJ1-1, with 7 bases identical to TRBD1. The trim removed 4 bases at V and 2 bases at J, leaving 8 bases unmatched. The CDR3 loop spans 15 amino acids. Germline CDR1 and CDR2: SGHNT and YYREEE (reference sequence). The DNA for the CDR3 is TGTGCCAGCAGCCCGTGGACAGGCGGAAACACTGAAGCTTTCTTT. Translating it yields CASSPWTGGNTEAFF. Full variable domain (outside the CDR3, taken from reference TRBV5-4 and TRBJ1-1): ETGVTQSPTHLIKTRGQQVTLRCSSQSGHNTVSWYQQALGQGPQFIFQYYREEENGRGNFPPRFSGLQFPNYSSELNVNALELDDSALYLCASSPWTGGNTEAFFGQGTRLTVV.

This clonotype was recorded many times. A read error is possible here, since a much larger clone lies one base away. CDR3 amino acids: CASSYGRGGPNEQYF. The CDR3 DNA follows: TGTGCCAGCAGTTACGGAAGAGGGGGCCCCAACGAGCAGTACTTC. This sequence joins TRBV2 and TRBJ2-7, with 7 bases aligning to TRBD1. CDR3 size: 15 residues. The V and J ends lost 5 bases and 5 bases, in that order; junction bases with no gene match: 12. Germline assignment: CDR1 SNHLY and CDR2 FYNNEI.

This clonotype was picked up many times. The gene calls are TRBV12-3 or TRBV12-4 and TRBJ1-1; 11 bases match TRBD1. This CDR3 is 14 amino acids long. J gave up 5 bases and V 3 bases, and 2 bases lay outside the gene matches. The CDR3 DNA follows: TGTGCCAGCAGTTTTGGGGACAGGGGGACTGAAGCTTTCTTT. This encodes CASSFGDRGTEAFF.

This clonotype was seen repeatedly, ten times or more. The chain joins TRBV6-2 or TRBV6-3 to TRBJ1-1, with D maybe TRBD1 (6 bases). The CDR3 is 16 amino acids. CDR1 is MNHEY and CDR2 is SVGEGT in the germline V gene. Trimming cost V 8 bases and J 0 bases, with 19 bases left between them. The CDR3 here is CASGGGGQSLNTEAFF. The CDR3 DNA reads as TGTGCCAGCGGAGGTGGCGGACAGAGCCTGAACACTGAAGCTTTCTTT.

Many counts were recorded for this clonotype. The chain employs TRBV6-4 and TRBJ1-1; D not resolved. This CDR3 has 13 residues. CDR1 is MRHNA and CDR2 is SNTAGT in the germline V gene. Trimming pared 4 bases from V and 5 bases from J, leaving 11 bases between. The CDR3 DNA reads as TGTGCCAGCAGTGTCTCTTCGGGGACTGAAGCTTTCTTT. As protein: CASSVSSGTEAFF.

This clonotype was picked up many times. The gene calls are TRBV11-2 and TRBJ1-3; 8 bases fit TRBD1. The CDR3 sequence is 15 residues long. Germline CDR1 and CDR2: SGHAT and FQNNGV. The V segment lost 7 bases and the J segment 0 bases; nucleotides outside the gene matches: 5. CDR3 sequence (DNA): TGTGCCAGCACCCGACAGGGGACCTCTGGAAACACCATATATTTT. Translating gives CASTRQGTSGNTIYF.

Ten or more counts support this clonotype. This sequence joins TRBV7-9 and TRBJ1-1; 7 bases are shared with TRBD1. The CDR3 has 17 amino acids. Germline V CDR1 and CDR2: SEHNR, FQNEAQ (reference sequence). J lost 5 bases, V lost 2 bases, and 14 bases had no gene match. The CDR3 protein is CASSLTGTVNSLTEAFF. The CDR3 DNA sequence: TGTGCCAGCAGCTTAACCGGGACAGTGAATTCTCTAACTGAAGCTTTCTTT.

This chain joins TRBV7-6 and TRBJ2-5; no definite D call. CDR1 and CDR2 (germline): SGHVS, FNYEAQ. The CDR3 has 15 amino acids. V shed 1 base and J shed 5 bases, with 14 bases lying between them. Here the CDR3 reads CASSLEPGFLETQYF. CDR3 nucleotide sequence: TGTGCCAGCAGCTTAGAGCCCGGGTTCCTGGAGACCCAGTACTTC.

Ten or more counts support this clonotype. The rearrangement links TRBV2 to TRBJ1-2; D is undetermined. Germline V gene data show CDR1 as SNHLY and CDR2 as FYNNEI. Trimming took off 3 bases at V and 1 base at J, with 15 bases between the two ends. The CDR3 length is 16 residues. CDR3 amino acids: CASSEGNKNINYGYTF. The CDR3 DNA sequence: TGTGCCAGCAGTGAGGGAAACAAGAATATTAACTATGGCTACACCTTC.

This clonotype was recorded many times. As DNA, the CDR3 is TGTGCCAGCAGTCTCATCAGGGGGCTGGGGGAGACCCAGTACTTC. Translation: CASSLIRGLGETQYF. The chain joins TRBV6-1 to TRBJ2-5; 8 bases line up with TRBD1. V shed 5 bases and J 5 bases; nucleotides not matched to a gene: 10. The germline V gene encodes CDR1 MNHNS and CDR2 SASEGT. The CDR3 is 15 amino acids.

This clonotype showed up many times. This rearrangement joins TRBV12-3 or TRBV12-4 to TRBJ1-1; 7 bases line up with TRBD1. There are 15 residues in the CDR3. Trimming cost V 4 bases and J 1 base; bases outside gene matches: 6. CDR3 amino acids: CASSWSGTENTEAFF. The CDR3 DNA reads TGTGCCAGCAGTTGGTCCGGGACAGAGAACACTGAAGCTTTCTTT.

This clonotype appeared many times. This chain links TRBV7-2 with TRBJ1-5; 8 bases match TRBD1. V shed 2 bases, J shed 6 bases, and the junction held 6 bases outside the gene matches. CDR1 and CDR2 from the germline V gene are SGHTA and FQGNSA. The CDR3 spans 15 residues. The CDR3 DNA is TGTGCCAGCAGCTTAAATGGACAGGGAGGTCAGCCCCAGCATTTT. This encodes CASSLNGQGGQPQHF.

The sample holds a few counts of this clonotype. The CDR3 region is CASRRDTFYGYTF. The CDR3, as DNA: TGTGCCAGCAGGAGGGACACTTTCTATGGCTACACCTTC. The V call is TRBV6-2 or TRBV6-3, the J call TRBJ1-2, with D perhaps matching TRBD1 (6 bases). The CDR3 consists of 13 residues. Germline lookup yields CDR1 MNHEY and CDR2 SVGEGT. V was cut by 6 bases and J by 4 bases, with 12 bases left in between.

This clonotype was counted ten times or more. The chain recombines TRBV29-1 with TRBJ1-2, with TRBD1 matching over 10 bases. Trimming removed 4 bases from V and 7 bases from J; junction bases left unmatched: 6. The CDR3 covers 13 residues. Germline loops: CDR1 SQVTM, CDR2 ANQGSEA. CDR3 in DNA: TGCAGCGTTGGGGACAGGGGATTAGGTGGCTACACCTTC. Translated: CSVGDRGLGGYTF.

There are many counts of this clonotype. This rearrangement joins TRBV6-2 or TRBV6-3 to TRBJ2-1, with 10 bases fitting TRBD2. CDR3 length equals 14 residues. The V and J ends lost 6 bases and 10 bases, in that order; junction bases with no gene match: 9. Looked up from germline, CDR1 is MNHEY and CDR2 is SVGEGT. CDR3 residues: CASSPQRGGNEQFF. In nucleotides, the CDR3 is TGTGCCAGCAGCCCGCAGCGGGGGGGCAACGAGCAGTTCTTC.

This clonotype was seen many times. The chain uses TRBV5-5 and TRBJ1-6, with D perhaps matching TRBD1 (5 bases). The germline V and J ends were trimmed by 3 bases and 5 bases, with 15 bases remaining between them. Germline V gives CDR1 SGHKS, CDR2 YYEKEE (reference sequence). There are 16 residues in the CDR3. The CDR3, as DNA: TGTGCCAGCAGCTCCCCCCGGGGAGGGGATAATTCACCCCTCCACTTT. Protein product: CASSSPRGGDNSPLHF.

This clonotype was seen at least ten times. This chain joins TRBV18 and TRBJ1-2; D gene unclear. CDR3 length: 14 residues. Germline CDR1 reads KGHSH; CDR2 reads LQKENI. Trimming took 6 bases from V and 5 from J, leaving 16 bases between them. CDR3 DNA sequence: TGTGCCAGCTCCCTGGGGAGCTCGGGATATGGCTACACCTTC. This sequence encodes CASSLGSSGYGYTF.

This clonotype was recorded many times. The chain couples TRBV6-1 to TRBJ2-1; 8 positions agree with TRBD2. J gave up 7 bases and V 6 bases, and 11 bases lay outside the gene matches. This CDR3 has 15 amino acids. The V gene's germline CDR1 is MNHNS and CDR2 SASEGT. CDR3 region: CASRKAGARRNEQFF. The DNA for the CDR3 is TGTGCCAGCAGGAAAGCGGGGGCCCGTCGGAATGAGCAGTTCTTC.

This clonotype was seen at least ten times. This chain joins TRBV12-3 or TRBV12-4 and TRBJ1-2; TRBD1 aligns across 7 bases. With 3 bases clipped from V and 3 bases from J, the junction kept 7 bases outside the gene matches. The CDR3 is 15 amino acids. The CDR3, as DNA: TGTGCCAGCAGTTTTGGAGACAGGGAGCACTATGGCTACACCTTC. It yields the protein CASSFGDREHYGYTF.

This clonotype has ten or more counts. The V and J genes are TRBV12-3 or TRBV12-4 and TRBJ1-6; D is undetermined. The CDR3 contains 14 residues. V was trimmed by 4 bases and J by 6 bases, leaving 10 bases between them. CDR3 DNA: TGTGCCAGCAGTTACCGGGTCGCTAATTCACCCCTCCACTTT. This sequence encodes CASSYRVANSPLHF.

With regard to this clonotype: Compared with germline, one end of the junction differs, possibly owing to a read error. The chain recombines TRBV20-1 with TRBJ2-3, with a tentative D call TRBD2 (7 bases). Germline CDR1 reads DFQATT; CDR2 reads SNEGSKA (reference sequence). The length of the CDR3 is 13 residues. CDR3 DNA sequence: TGCAGTGCTCTGACGGGGGGCTCAGATATGCAGTATTTT. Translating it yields CSALTGGSDMQYF.